Listed below are T cell receptor beta chains from one sample, sequenced in a study of T-cell memory formation after mild COVID-19. From the 5' RACE reads, TCRdb called clonotypes with MiXCR, one entry per CDR3 protein. The table lists more than 250,000 distinct CDR3 sequences, approximately 18% of them singletons, with 20% to 25% in the top ten. Source material: PBMCs or a T cell subset sorted from them (not recorded which). The receptors originated from a man younger than 30 who had mild COVID-19 (a few samples of this study predate the infection). Cell type and time point are not known. Both conserved end residues are part of each CDR3. D genes are given only for firm matches. The size field is filled for only some rows; it gives once, few, many or a size class.

>.|.|TRBJ2-7|TRBV5-1
CASGSPGQGNEQYF
TGCGCCAGCGGGTCACCGGGACAAGGTAACGAGCAGTACTTC
>.|.|TRBJ2-3|TRBV2
CASREGTDTQYF
TGTGCCAGCAGGGAGGGAACAGATACGCAGTATTTT
>.|.|TRBJ1-3|TRBV6-6
CASSYAGFSGNTIYF
TGTGCCAGCAGTTACGCGGGTTTCTCTGGAAACACCATATATTTT
>.|TRBD1|TRBJ1-6|TRBV10-3
CAIRKSGTDDNSPLHF
TGTGCCATCAGGAAGTCCGGGACAGACGATAATTCACCCCTCCACTTT
>few|TRBD2|TRBJ2-5|TRBV7-6
CASSPPRTSVQETQYF
TGTGCCAGCAGCCCCCCCCGGACTAGCGTACAAGAGACCCAGTACTTC
>.|.|TRBJ2-6|TRBV6-2/TRBV6-3
CASSNAPLGANVLTF
TGTGCCAGCAGTAACGCCCCGCTCGGGGCCAACGTCCTGACTTTC
>.|.|TRBJ1-5|TRBV20-1
CSAREGGQPQHF
TGCAGTGCTAGAGAAGGAGGACAGCCCCAGCATTTT
>few|.|TRBJ1-6|TRBV15
CATSPRREISPLHF
TGTGCCACCAGCCCGCGGCGGGAAATCTCACCCCTCCACTTT
>few|TRBD1|TRBJ2-3|TRBV29-1
CSVENLRTGPGTDTQYF
TGCAGCGTTGAAAACCTTCGGACAGGGCCTGGCACAGATACGCAGTATTTT
>.|.|TRBJ2-3|TRBV3-1
CASSQAGLGADTQYF
TGTGCCAGCAGCCAAGCTGGACTGGGGGCAGATACGCAGTATTTT
>few|.|TRBJ2-5|TRBV25-1
CASSEGATTQETQYF
TGTGCCAGCAGTGAAGGGGCTACCACTCAAGAGACCCAGTACTTC
>.|.|TRBJ2-7|TRBV4-1
CASSQDPAGVFSDEQYF
TGCGCCAGCAGCCAAGATCCGGCGGGTGTTTTTTCCGACGAGCAGTACTTC
>.|TRBD1|TRBJ2-2|TRBV11-2
CASSITRDSNTGELFF
TGTGCCAGCAGCATAACCCGGGACAGCAACACCGGGGAGCTGTTTTTT